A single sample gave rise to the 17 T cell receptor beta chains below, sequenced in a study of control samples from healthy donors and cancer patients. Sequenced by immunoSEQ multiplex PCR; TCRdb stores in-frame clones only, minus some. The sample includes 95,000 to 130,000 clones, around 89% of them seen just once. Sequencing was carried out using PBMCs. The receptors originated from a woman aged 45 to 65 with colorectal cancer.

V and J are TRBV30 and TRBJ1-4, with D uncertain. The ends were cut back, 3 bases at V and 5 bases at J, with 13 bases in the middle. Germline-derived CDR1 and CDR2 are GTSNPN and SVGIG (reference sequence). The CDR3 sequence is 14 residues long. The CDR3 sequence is CAWSLALPNEKLFF. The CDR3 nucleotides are TGTGCCTGGAGCTTAGCGCTCCCGAATGAAAAACTGTTTTTT.

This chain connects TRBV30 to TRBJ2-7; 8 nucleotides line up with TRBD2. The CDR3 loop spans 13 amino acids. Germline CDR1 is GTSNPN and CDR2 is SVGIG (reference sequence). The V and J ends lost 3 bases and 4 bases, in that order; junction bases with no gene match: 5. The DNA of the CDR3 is TGTGCCTGGAGAACTAGCGGACGTTACGAGCAGTACTTC. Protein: CAWRTSGRYEQYF. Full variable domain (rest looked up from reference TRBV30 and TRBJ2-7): SQTIHQWPATLVQPVGSPLSLECTVEGTSNPNLYWYRQAAGRGLQLLFYSVGIGQISSEVPQNLSASRPQDRQFILSSKKLLLSDSGFYLCAWRTSGRYEQYFGPGTRLTVT.

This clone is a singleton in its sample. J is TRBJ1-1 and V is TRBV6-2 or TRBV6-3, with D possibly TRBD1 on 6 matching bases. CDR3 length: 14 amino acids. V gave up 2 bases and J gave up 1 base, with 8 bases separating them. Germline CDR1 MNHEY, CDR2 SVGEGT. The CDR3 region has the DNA TGTGCCAGCAGTTACGGACAGCCGAACACTGAAGCTTTCTTT. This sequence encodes CASSYGQPNTEAFF.

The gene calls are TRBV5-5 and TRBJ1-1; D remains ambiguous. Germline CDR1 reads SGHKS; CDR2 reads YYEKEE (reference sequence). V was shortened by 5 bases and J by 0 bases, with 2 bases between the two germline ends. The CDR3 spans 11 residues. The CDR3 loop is CASSLNTEAFF. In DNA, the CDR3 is TGTGCCAGCAGTTTGAACACTGAAGCTTTCTTT.

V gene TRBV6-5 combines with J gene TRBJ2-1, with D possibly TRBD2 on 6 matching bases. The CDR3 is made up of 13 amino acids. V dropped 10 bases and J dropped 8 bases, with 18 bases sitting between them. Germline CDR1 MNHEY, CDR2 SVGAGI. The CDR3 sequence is CATRRGGLHEQFF. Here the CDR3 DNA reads TGTGCCACCCGCCGCGGAGGGTTACATGAGCAGTTCTTC.

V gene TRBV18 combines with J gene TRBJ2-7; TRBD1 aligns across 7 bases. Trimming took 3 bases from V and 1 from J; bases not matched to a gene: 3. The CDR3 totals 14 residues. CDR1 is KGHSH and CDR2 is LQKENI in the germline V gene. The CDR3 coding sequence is TGTGCCAGCTCACCGAGACAGGGTTCCTACGAGCAGTACTTC. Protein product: CASSPRQGSYEQYF.

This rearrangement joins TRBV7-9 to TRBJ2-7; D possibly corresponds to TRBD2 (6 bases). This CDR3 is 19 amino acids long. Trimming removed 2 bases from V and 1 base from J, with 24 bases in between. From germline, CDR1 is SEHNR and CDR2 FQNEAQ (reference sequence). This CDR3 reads CASSLCLSRGFRISYEQYF. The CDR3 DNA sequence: TGTGCCAGCAGCTTATGTCTTTCTCGGGGGTTTCGTATTTCCTACGAGCAGTACTTC.

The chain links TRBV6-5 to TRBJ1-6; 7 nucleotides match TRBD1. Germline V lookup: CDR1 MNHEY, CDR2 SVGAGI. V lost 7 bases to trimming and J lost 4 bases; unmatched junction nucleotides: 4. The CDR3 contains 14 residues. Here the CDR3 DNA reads TGTGCCAGCACCCCAGGGGGATATAATTCACCCCTCCACTTT. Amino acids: CASTPGGYNSPLHF.

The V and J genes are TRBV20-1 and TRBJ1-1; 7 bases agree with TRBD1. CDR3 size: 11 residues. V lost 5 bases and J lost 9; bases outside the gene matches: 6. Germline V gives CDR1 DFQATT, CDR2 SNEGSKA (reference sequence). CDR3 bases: TGCAGTGCTTGGAGACAGGGCAAAGCTTTCTTT. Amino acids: CSAWRQGKAFF.

CDR3 DNA sequence: TGTGCCAGCAGCGTAGGGTCGACCGGGGAGCTGTTTTTT. It codes for CASSVGSTGELFF. The chain links TRBV9 to TRBJ2-2; D is uncertain. Germline V gene data show CDR1 as SGDLS and CDR2 as YYNGEE. Trimming cost V 0 bases and J 5 bases, with 5 bases left between them. The CDR3 loop spans 13 amino acids.

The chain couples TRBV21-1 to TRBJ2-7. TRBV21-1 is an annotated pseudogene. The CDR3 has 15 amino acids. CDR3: CASSKGPGRSYEQYF. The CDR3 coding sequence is TGTGCCAGCAGCAAAGGTCCAGGGAGATCCTACGAGCAGTACTTC.

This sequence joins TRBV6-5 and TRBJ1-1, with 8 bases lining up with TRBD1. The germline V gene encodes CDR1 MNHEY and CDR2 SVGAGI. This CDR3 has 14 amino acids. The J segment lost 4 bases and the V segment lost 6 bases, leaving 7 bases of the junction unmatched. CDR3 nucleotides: TGTGCCAGCAGCGTACAGGGGGATCGCACTGAAGCTTTCTTT. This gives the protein CASSVQGDRTEAFF.

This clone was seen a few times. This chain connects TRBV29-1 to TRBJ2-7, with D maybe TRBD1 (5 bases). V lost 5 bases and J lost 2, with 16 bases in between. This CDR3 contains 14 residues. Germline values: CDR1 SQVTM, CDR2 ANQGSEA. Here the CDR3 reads CSVFLIRDPYEQYF. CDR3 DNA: TGCAGCGTTTTCTTAATCAGGGATCCCTACGAGCAGTACTTC.

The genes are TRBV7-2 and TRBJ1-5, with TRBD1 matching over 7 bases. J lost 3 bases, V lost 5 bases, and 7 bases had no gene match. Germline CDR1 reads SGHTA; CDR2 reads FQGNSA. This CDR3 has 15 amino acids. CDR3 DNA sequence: TGTGCCAGCAGCGTCCAGACAGGGCTCAATCAGCCCCAGCATTTT. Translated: CASSVQTGLNQPQHF.

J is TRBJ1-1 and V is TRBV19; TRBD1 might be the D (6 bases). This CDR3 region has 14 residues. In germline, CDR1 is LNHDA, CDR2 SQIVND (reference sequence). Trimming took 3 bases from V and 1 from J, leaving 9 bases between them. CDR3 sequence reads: CASSIPGANTEAFF. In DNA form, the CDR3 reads TGTGCCAGTAGTATTCCAGGGGCGAACACTGAAGCTTTCTTT.

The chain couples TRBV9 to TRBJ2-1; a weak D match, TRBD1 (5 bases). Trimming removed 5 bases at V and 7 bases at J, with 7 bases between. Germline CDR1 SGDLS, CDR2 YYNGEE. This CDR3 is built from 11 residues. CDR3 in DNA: TGTGCCAGCAGGAAGGGGAATGAGCAGTTCTTC. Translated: CASRKGNEQFF.

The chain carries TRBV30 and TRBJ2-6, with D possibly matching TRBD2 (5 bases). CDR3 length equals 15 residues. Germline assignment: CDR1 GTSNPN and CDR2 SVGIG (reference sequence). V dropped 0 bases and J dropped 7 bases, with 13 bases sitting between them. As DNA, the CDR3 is TGTGCCTGGAGTGTAGTTTCGCTAGCTGCCAACGTCCTGACTTTC. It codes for CAWSVVSLAANVLTF.